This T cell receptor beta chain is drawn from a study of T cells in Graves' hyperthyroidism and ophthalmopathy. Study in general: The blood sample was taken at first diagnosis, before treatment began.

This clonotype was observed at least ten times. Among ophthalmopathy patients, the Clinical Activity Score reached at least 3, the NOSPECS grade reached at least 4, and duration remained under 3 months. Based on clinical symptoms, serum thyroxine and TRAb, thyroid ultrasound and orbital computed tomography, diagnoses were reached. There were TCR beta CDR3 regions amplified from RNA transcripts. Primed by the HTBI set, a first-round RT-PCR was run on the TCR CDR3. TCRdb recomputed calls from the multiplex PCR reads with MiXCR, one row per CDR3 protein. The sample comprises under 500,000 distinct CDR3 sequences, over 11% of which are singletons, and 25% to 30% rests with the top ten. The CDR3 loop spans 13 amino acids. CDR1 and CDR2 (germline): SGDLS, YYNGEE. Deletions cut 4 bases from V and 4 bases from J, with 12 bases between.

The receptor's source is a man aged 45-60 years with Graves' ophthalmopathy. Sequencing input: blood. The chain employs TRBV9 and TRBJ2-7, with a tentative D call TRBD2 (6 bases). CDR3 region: CASSSHGGYEQYF. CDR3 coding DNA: TGTGCCAGCAGCTCTCATGGGGGGTACGAGCAGTACTTC.